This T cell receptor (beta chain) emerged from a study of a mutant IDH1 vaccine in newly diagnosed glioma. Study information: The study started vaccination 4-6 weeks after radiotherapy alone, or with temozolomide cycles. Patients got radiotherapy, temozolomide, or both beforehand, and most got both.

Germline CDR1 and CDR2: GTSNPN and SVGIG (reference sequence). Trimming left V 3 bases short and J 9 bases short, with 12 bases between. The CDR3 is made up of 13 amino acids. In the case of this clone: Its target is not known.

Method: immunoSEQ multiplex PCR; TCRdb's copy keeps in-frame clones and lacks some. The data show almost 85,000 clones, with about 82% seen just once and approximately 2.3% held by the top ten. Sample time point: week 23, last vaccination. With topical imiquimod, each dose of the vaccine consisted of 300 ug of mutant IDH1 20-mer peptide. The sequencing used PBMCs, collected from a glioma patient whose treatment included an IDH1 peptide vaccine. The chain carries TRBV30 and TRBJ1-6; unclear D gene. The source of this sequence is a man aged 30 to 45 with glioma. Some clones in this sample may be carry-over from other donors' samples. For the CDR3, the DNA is TGTGCCTGGAGGTCTCAGTCCGGTTCACCCCTCCACTTT. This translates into CAWRSQSGSPLHF.